The entry that follows covers one T cell receptor (beta chain) sequence. What it recognizes is unknown. This sample was included in a study of vaccination and CD4 T cells after COVID-19. Across the whole study: In culture, cells were exposed to overlapping spike peptides from SARS-CoV-2, HCoV-NL63, HCoV-OC43 and HCoV-229E. Findings and limits, study-wide: Convalescent patients displayed spike mono-reactivity in 304 of 307 vaccine-specific clones.

Specified treatment: approximately 9-day PBMC culture with coronavirus spike peptide pools or control peptides (ViraFEST assay). TCRs were sequenced by ViraFEST after antigen-specific T cells had been expanded with peptide pools. Sequenced with the Oncomine TCR Beta short-read assay was DNA taken from cultured CD4+ T cells. One entry per CDR3 protein, called by TCRdb with MiXCR from the PCR reads. This table holds more than 20,000 distinct CDR3 sequences, under 55% found once. The source material was CD4+ T cells from blood, cultured in vitro. This sequence originates from a human donor who had recovered from COVID-19.

CDR3 protein: CASSFTTLDRGNTEAFF. The CDR3, as DNA: TGCGCCAGCAGCTTCACCACCTTGGACAGGGGGAACACTGAAGCTTTCTTT. The chain uses TRBV5-1 and TRBJ1-1, with TRBD1 identical over 9 bases. The germline V gene encodes CDR1 SGHRS and CDR2 YFSETQ. This CDR3 contains 17 residues. Unmatched junction bases numbered 9, after V lost 2 bases and J lost 1 base.